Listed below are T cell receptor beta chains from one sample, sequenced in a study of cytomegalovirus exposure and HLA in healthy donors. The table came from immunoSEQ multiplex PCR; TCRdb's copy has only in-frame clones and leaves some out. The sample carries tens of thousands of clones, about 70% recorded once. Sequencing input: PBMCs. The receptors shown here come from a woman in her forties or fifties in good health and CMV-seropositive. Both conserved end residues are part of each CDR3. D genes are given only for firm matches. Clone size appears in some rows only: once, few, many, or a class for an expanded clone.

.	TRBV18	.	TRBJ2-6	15	TGTGCCAGCTCAACAACGGGTACAGGGGCCAACGTCCTGACTTTC	CASSTTGTGANVLTF
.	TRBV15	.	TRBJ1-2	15	TGTGCCACCAGCAGAGATAGGGGCATAAGATATGGCTACACCTTC	CATSRDRGIRYGYTF
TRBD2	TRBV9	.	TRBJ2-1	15	TGTGCCAGCAGCGTTACTAGCGGGGGGCTATATGAGCAGTTCTTC	CASSVTSGGLYEQFF
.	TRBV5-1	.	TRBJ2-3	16	TGCGCCAGCAGCTTGGGAATCCTAGAGGAAGCAGATACGCAGTATTTT	CASSLGILEEADTQYF
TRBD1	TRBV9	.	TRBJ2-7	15	TGTGCCAGCAGCCTCTCAGGACAGGGGCAATACGAGCAGTACTTC	CASSLSGQGQYEQYF
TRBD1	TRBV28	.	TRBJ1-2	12	TGTGCCAGCAGACAGGGGCACTATGGCTACACCTTC	CASRQGHYGYTF
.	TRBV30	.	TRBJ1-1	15	TGTGCCTACTTCTCTTCCCAGGGGAGTTACACTGAAGCTTTCTTT	CAYFSSQGSYTEAFF
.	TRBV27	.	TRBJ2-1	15	TGTGCCAGCAGTTTACAACTAGCTGGATACAATGAGCAGTTCTTC	CASSLQLAGYNEQFF
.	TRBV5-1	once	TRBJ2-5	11	TGCGCCAGCAGCTTGGAGAGGGAGCAGTACTTC	CASSLEREQYF
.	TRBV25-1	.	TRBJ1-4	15	TGTGCCAGTAGTATTCGGGGGGAATCTAATGAAAAACTGTTTTTT	CASSIRGESNEKLFF
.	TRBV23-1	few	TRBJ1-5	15	TGCGCCAGCTCCCGAGGGCGGACAGACAATCAGCCCCAGCATTTT	CASSRGRTDNQPQHF
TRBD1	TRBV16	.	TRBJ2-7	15	TGTGCCAGCAGCCAATTGGGACAGGGATTTGACGAGCAGTACTTC	CASSQLGQGFDEQYF
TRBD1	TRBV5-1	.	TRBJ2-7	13	TGCGCCAGCCACTACGGACAGGGGGGCGAGCAGTACTTC	CASHYGQGGEQYF
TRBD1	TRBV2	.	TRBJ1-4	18	TGTGCCAGCAGTGAATTCGGAACAGGGGTTTCCCTAAATGAAAAACTGTTTTTT	CASSEFGTGVSLNEKLFF
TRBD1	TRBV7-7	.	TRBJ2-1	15	TGTGCCAGCAGCGCCCTCCGGGACAGGGTAAATGAGCAGTTCTTC	CASSALRDRVNEQFF
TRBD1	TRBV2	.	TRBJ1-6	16	TGTGCCAGCACTCAGCAAGGGGGCAGTTTGGGTTCACCCCTCCACTTT	CASTQQGGSLGSPLHF
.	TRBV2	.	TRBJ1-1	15	TGTGCCAGCAGTCCCAGGGCAGGGGCGAACACTGAAGCTTTCTTT	CASSPRAGANTEAFF
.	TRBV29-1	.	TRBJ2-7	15	TGCAGCGCAGCCCGCGAGGGACACCCCTCCTACGAGCAGTACTTC	CSAAREGHPSYEQYF
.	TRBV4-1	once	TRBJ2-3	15	TGCGCCAGCAGCCTGGGCGGGACTAGCACAGATACGCAGTATTTT	CASSLGGTSTDTQYF
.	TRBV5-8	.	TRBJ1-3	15	TGTGCCAGCAGCTTGTTACCGAGCTCTGGAAACACCATATATTTT	CASSLLPSSGNTIYF
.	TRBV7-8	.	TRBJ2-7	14	TGTGCCAGCAGGGCGGGGGCAGGGGGCCTCGAGCAGTACTTC	CASRAGAGGLEQYF
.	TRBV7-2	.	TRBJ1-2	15	TGTGCCAGCAGCCCTCGGACAGCATTTAACTATGGCTACACCTTC	CASSPRTAFNYGYTF
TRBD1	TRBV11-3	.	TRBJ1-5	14	TGTGCCAGCAGCCTTACAGGGGGAAATCAGCCCCAGCATTTT	CASSLTGGNQPQHF
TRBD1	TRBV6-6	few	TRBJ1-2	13	TGTGCCAGCAGTTCCCCGACAGGGGGAAGCTACACCTTC	CASSSPTGGSYTF
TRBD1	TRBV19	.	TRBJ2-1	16	TGTGCCAGTAGTATCAGATCAGGGGGTGTCAACAATGAGCAGTTCTTC	CASSIRSGGVNNEQFF
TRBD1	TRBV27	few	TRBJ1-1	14	TGTGCCAGCAGTTTCCTCGGACAGGGCACTGAAGCTTTCTTT	CASSFLGQGTEAFF
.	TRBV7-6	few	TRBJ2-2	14	TGTGCCAGCAGCTTAACTCCTAACACCGGGGAGCTGTTTTTT	CASSLTPNTGELFF
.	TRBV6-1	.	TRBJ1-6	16	TGTGCCAGCAGTGAAGCGCGGCCCGACCCCGGATCACCCCTCCACTTT	CASSEARPDPGSPLHF
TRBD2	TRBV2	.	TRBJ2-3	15	TGTGCCAGCAGTGATGGGGGGGGAGCGGCAGATACGCAGTATTTT	CASSDGGGAADTQYF
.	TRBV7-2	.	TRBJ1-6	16	TGTGCCAGCAGCTTATCGGGTAGGGGACTTAATTCACCCCTCCACTTT	CASSLSGRGLNSPLHF
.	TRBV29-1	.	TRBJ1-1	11	TGCAGCCTAACAGTGAACACTGAAGCTTTCTTT	CSLTVNTEAFF
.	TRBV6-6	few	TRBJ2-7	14	TGTGCCAGCAGTAACCGGGACATAACCTACGAGCAGTACTTC	CASSNRDITYEQYF
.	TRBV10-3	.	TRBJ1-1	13	TGTGCCATCAGTGAGGAGAGAGGGACTGAAGCTTTCTTT	CAISEERGTEAFF
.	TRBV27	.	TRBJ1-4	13	TGTGCCAGCAGCCAAAGGACGGGGGAAAAACTGTTTTTT	CASSQRTGEKLFF
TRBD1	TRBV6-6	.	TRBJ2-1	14	TGTGCCAGCACGACAGGGTCGTCCTACAATGAGCAGTTCTTC	CASTTGSSYNEQFF
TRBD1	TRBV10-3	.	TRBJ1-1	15	TGTGCCATCAGTGAGTCGAGACAGGGCGGGATGGAAGCTTTCTTT	CAISESRQGGMEAFF
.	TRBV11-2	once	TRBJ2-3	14	TGTGCCAGCAGCTTAGTCGGGGGTACAGATACGCAGTATTTT	CASSLVGGTDTQYF
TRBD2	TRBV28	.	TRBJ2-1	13	TGTGCCAGCAGTTTACTAGCGGACAATGAGCAGTTCTTC	CASSLLADNEQFF
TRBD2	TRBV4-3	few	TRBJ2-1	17	TGCGCCAGCAGCCAAGATTTTAGCGGGGGGGTTTTAAATGAGCAGTTCTTC	CASSQDFSGGVLNEQFF
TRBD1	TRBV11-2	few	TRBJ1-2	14	TGTGCCAGCAGCTTAGATCACAGGGGGGTTAGCTACACCTTC	CASSLDHRGVSYTF
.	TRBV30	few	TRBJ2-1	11	TGTGCCTGGAGTGTGCAGGGGGAGCAGTTCTTC	CAWSVQGEQFF
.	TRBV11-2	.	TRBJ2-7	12	TGTGCCAGCAGCTTAGATCTCCCCGAGCAGTACTTC	CASSLDLPEQYF
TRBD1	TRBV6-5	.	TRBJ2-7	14	TGTGCCAGCAGTTACGGGACAGGGCTCAGCGAGCAGTACTTC	CASSYGTGLSEQYF
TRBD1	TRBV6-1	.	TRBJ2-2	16	TGTGCCAGCAGTGAATATCCGACAGGGTTTGCCGGGGAGCTGTTTTTT	CASSEYPTGFAGELFF
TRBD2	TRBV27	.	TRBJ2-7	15	TGTGCCAGCAGTTCGGGGGGAGATAGCTCCTACGAGCAGTACTTC	CASSSGGDSSYEQYF
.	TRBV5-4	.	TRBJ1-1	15	TGTGCCAGCAGCTTGGGTGGCCAAAAAAGCACTGAAGCTTTCTTT	CASSLGGQKSTEAFF
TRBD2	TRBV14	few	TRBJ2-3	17	TGTGCCAGCAGCCGCGGGGGGGCCCACTTTAGCACAGATACGCAGTATTTT	CASSRGGAHFSTDTQYF
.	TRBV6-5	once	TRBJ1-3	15	TGTGCCAGCAGGGCCGGACAAAACTCTGGAAACACCATATATTTT	CASRAGQNSGNTIYF
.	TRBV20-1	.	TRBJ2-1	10	TGCAGTGCGGCGGGGCAAGAGCAGTTCTTC	CSAAGQEQFF
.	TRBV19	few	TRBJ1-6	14	TGTGCCAGTTCGGACCGGACAATAGTTTCACCCCTCCACTTT	CASSDRTIVSPLHF
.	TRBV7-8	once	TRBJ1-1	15	TGTGCCAGCAGCTTCCGGACGGACATGAACACTGAAGCTTTCTTT	CASSFRTDMNTEAFF
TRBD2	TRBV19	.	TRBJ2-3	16	TGTGCCAGTAGTATTACTAGCGGGGGGGCCCCAGATACGCAGTATTTT	CASSITSGGAPDTQYF
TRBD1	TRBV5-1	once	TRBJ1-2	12	TGCGCCAGCAGCTGGGACAGGGTTGGCTACACCTTC	CASSWDRVGYTF
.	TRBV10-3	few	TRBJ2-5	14	TGTGCCATCACTGGAGGGACCGGGCGAGAGACCCAGTACTTC	CAITGGTGRETQYF
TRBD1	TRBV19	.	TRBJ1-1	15	TGTGCCATCCTGTACCCCGGGACAGGGGGGACTGAAGCTTTCTTT	CAILYPGTGGTEAFF